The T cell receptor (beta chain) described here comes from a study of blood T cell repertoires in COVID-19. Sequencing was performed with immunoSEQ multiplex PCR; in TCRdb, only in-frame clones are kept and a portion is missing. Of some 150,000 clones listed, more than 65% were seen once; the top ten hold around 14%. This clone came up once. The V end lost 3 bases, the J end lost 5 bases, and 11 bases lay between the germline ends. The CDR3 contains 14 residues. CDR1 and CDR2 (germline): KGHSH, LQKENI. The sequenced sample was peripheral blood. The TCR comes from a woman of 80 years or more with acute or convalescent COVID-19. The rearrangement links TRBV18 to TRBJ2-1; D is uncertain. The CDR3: CASSPPERHNEQFF. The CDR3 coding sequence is TGTGCCAGCTCACCTCCGGAGCGACACAATGAGCAGTTCTTC.